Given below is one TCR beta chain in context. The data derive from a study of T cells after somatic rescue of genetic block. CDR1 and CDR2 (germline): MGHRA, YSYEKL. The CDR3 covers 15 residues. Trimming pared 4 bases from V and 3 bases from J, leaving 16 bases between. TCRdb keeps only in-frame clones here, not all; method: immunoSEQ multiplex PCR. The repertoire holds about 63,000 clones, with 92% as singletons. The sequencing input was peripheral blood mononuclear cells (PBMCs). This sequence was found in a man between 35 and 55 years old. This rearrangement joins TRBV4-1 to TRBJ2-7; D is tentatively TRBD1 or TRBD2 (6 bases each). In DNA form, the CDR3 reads TGCGCCAGCAGCCGTGGGGGGCATCCCTTCTACGAGCAGTACTTC. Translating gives CASSRGGHPFYEQYF.